Each of the 15 T cell receptor beta chains below was sequenced from the same sample in a study of regulatory T cells. Study results and caveats: Hydrophobic residues at CDR3 positions 6 and 7 were enriched in conventional CD4+ T cells of CD3G-deficient patients.

No cognate antigen is known for these TCRs. Amplification used 52 TRBV primers and 13 TRBJ primers. Here immunoSEQ multiplex PCR was the method, and the copy in TCRdb shows in-frame clones only, minus some. The sample includes some 20,000 clones, approximately 90% seen only once; the top ten take roughly 1.3%. The source material was conventional CD4+ T cells sorted from blood. The receptors stem from a child under 18 with CD3G deficiency.

The rearrangement links TRBV19 to TRBJ2-4; the D gene is possibly TRBD1 (5 bases). Germline values: CDR1 LNHDA, CDR2 SQIVND (reference sequence). V was clipped by 4 bases and J by 1 base, with 5 bases between them. The CDR3 covers 13 residues. The CDR3 region has the DNA TGTGCCAGTAGTACAGGGGCCAAAAACATTCAGTACTTC. Protein: CASSTGAKNIQYF.

The chain links TRBV6-1 to TRBJ2-6, with no clear D. The CDR3 loop spans 16 amino acids. CDR1 is MNHNS and CDR2 is SASEGT in the germline V gene. V lost 3 bases, J lost 3 bases, and 12 bases lay in between. The CDR3 sequence: CASSDMWTGGANVLTF. The CDR3 nucleotides read TGTGCCAGCAGTGACATGTGGACGGGTGGGGCCAACGTCCTGACTTTC.

The chain uses TRBV10-1 and TRBJ2-1; 7 positions match TRBD2. Germline-derived CDR1 and CDR2 are WNHNN and SYGVQD (reference sequence). CDR3 length: 16 residues. Losses at the gene ends were 7 bases for V and 3 bases for J; bases not matched to a gene: 12. The DNA of the CDR3 is TGCGCCAGCACTGAAAGGTGGACTAGTAACTACAATGAGCAGTTCTTC. It codes for CASTERWTSNYNEQFF.

The CDR3 loop reads CASRDRGYNEQFF. The CDR3 DNA is TGTGCCAGCAGGGACAGGGGTTACAATGAGCAGTTCTTC. The chain employs TRBV6-1 and TRBJ2-1; 9 positions agree with TRBD1. From germline, CDR1 is MNHNS and CDR2 SASEGT. The CDR3 has 13 amino acids. The V gene end was trimmed by 6 bases and the J gene end by 4 bases; junction bases not matched to a gene: 1.

This clone turned up a few times. The chain recombines TRBV5-1 with TRBJ2-5, with D maybe TRBD1 (5 bases). The CDR3 contains 14 residues. From germline, CDR1 is SGHRS and CDR2 YFSETQ. The germline V and J ends were trimmed by 0 bases and 9 bases, with 15 bases remaining between them. This CDR3 reads CASSLGGLNVAQYF. The DNA for the CDR3 is TGCGCCAGCAGCTTGGGGGGCCTAAACGTGGCCCAGTACTTC.

The V gene is TRBV6-1, the J gene TRBJ2-2, with D perhaps matching TRBD2 (6 bases). The CDR3 consists of 15 residues. Trimming pared 1 base from V and 5 bases from J, leaving 11 bases between. Germline CDR1 and CDR2: MNHNS and SASEGT. In DNA, the CDR3 is TGTGCCAGCAGTGAAGAGCGGGCGAGGACCGGGGAGCTGTTTTTT. This translates into CASSEERARTGELFF.

This clone has a single count. The chain combines TRBV7-3 with TRBJ1-2; 9 bases agree with TRBD1. Germline V CDR1 and CDR2: SGHTA, FQGTGA. The V gene end was trimmed by 8 bases and the J gene end by 4 bases; junction bases not matched to a gene: 8. This CDR3 comprises 14 residues. CDR3 coding DNA: TGTGCCAGCCGGACAGGGGCGCCCTCCTATGGCTACACCTTC. The encoded protein is CASRTGAPSYGYTF.

This clone was observed once. This chain uses TRBV28 with TRBJ1-2; TRBD1 matches 12 bases. The CDR3 extends over 16 amino acids. Trimming at V came to 4 bases and at J to 6 bases, leaving 9 bases not matched to a gene. Germline V gene sequence: CDR1 MDHEN, CDR2 SYDVKM. In DNA form, the CDR3 reads TGTGCCAGCAGTTCTCGAACCGGGACAGGGGGCGATGGCTACACCTTC. It specifies CASSSRTGTGGDGYTF.

The chain is built from TRBV5-1 and TRBJ2-1, with TRBD2 matching 9 bases. Germline V lookup: CDR1 SGHRS, CDR2 YFSETQ. V trimming: 1 base; J trimming: 2 bases; junction bases outside the gene matches: 1. The CDR3 is 15 amino acids. The CDR3, as DNA: TGCGCCAGCAGCTTGTCTAGCGGGGCCTACAATGAGCAGTTCTTC. This codes for CASSLSSGAYNEQFF. Full variable domain (remainder filled in from reference TRBV5-1 and TRBJ2-1): KAGVTQTPRYLIKTRGQQVTLSCSPISGHRSVSWYQQTPGQGLQFLFEYFSETQRNKGNFPGRFSGRQFSNSRSEMNVSTLELGDSALYLCASSLSSGAYNEQFFGPGTRLTVL.

Only a few counts were recorded for this clone. J is TRBJ2-2 and V is TRBV6-1, with D hard to call. Germline V gene sequence: CDR1 MNHNS, CDR2 SASEGT. The germline V and J ends were trimmed by 3 bases and 5 bases, with 10 bases remaining between them. The CDR3 totals 14 residues. The CDR3 region is CASSEISMTGELFF. CDR3 in DNA: TGTGCCAGCAGTGAGATAAGTATGACCGGGGAGCTGTTTTTT.

The chain links TRBV28 to TRBJ2-2, with D perhaps matching TRBD1 (5 bases). CDR3 size: 12 residues. CDR1 and CDR2 from the germline V gene are MDHEN and SYDVKM. V lost 7 bases, J lost 3 bases, and 6 bases lay in between. The DNA for the CDR3 is TGTGCCAGCAAACAGGACACCGGGGAGCTGTTTTTT. Protein sequence: CASKQDTGELFF.

The chain is built from TRBV28 and TRBJ2-5, with 8 nucleotides matching TRBD1. Judging by the DNA end, TRBJ2-7 fits better; the J call may be wrong. This CDR3 contains 14 residues. Germline loops: CDR1 MDHEN, CDR2 SYDVKM. The CDR3 region is CASSLAGGYHEQYF. The CDR3 bases are TGTGCCAGCAGTTTAGCAGGGGGCTACCACGAGCAGTACTTC.

This clone came up once. The genes are TRBV19 and TRBJ2-2, with no clear D. CDR3 length equals 12 residues. Germline loops: CDR1 LNHDA, CDR2 SQIVND (reference sequence). Trimming removed 3 bases from V and 8 bases from J, with 7 bases in between. CDR3 nucleotides: TGTGCCAGTAGTATCGCTACGGGGGAGCTGTTTTTT. It translates to CASSIATGELFF.

The genes are TRBV11-3 and TRBJ1-1; perhaps TRBD1 as D (5 bases). Germline-derived CDR1 and CDR2 are SGHNT and YENEEA. The CDR3 has 16 amino acids. Deletions cut 1 base from V and 1 base from J, with 13 bases between. CDR3 residues: CASSLGQGTENTEAFF. The CDR3 coding sequence is TGTGCCAGCAGCTTAGGGCAGGGAACAGAGAACACTGAAGCTTTCTTT.

The V gene is TRBV6-1, the J gene TRBJ2-7, with D maybe TRBD1 (5 bases). Trimming removed 6 bases from V and 2 bases from J, with 11 bases in between. This CDR3 has 13 residues. Germline CDR1 is MNHNS and CDR2 is SASEGT. CDR3 residues: CASSADSPYEQYF. CDR3 nucleotides: TGTGCCAGCAGCGCCGACAGTCCCTACGAGCAGTACTTC.